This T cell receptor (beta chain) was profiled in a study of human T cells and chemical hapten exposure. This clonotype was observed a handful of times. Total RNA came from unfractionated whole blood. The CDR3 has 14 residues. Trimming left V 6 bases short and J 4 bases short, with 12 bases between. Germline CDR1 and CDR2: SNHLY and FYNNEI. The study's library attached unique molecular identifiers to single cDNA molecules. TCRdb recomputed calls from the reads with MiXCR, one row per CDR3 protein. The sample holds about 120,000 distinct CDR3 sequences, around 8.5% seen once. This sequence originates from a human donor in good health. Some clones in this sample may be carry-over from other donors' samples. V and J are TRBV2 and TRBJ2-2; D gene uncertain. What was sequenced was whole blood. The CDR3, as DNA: TGTGCCAGCAGCGATACCGCGCCCACCGGGGAGCTGTTTTTT. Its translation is CASSDTAPTGELFF.